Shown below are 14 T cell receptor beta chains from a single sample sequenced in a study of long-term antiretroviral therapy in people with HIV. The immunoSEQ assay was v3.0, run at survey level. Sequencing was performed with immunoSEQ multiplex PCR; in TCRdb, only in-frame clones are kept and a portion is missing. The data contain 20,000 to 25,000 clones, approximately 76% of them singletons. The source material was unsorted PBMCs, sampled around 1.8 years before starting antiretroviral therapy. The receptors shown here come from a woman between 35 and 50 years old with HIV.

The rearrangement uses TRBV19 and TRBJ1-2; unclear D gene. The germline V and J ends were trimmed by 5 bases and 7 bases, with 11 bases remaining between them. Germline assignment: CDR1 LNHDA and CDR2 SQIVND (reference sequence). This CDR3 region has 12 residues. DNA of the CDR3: TGTGCCAGTAGTCGGACGATTGGTGGCTACACCTTC. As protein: CASSRTIGGYTF.

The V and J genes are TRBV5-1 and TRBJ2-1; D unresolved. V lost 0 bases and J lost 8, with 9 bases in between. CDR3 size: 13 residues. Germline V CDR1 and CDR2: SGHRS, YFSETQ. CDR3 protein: CASSLAGKDEQFF. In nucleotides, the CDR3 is TGCGCCAGCAGCTTGGCTGGGAAGGATGAGCAGTTCTTC.

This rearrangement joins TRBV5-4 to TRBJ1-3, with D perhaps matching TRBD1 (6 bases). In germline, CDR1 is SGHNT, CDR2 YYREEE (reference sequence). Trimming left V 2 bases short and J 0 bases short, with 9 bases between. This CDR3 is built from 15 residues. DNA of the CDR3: TGTGCCAGCAGCTTTAGGGGGTCCTCTGGAAACACCATATATTTT. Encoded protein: CASSFRGSSGNTIYF.

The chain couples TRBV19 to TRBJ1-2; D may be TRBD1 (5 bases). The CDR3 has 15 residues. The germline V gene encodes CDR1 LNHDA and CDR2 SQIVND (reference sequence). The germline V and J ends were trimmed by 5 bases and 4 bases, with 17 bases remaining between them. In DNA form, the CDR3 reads TGTGCCAGTAGTCTAACAGGTGGCGGAGGCTATGGCTACACCTTC. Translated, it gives CASSLTGGGGYGYTF.

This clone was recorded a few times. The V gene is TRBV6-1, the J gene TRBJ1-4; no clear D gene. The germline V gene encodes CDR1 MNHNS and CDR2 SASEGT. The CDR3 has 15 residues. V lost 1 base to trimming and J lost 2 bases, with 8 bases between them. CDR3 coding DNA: TGTGCCAGCAGTGAAGTCAGGAGGACTAATGAAAAACTGTTTTTT. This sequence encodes CASSEVRRTNEKLFF.

This CDR3 reads CASSSTGSGANVLTF. The CDR3 DNA reads TGTGCCAGCAGTTCGACAGGCTCTGGGGCCAACGTCCTGACTTTC. The chain carries TRBV2 and TRBJ2-6; D possibly corresponds to TRBD1 (6 bases). The germline CDR1 and CDR2 sequences are SNHLY and FYNNEI. Trimming stripped 5 bases from V and 0 bases from J, with 8 bases between. The CDR3 totals 15 residues.

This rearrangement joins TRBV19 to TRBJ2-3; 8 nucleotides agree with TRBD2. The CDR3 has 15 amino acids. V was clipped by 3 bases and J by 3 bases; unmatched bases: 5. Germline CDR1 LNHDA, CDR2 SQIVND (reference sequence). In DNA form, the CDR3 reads TGTGCCAGTAGTATTCAGCGGGAGAGGACAGATACGCAGTATTTT. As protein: CASSIQRERTDTQYF.

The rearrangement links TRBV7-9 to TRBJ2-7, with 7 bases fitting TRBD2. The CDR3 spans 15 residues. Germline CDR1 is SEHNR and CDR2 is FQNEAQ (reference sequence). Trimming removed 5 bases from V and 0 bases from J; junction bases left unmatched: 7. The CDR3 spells CASSPQGGSSYEQYF. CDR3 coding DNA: TGTGCCAGCAGCCCCCAGGGCGGGAGCTCCTACGAGCAGTACTTC.

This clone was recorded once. CDR3 DNA sequence: TGCGCCAGCAGCTTGGCCCTAGCGGGAGGCGGGGAGCTGTTTTTT. It codes for CASSLALAGGGELFF. V and J are TRBV5-1 and TRBJ2-2, with 11 bases fitting TRBD2. This CDR3 has 15 residues. In germline, CDR1 is SGHRS, CDR2 YFSETQ. J gave up 7 bases and V 0 bases, and 2 bases lay outside the gene matches. Using reference TRBV5-1 and TRBJ2-2 for the parts outside the CDR3, the full variable domain is KAGVTQTPRYLIKTRGQQVTLSCSPISGHRSVSWYQQTPGQGLQFLFEYFSETQRNKGNFPGRFSGRQFSNSRSEMNVSTLELGDSALYLCASSLALAGGGELFFGEGSRLTVL.

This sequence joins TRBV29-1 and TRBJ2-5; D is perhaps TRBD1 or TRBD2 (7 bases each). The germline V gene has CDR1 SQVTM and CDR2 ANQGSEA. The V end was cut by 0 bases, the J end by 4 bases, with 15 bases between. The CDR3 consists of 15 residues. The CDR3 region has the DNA TGCAGCGTTGAAGATCCCAGGGGGGGTCTAGAGACCCAGTACTTC. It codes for CSVEDPRGGLETQYF. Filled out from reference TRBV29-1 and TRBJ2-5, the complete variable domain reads SAVISQKPSRDICQRGTSLTIQCQVDSQVTMMFWYRQQPGQSLTLIATANQGSEATYESGFVIDKFPISRPNLTFSTLTVSNMSPEDSSIYLCSVEDPRGGLETQYFGPGTRLLVL.

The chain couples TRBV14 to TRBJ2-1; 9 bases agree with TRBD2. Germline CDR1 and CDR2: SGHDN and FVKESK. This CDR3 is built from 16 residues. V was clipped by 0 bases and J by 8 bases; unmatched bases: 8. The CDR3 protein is CASSQDLLAGLDEQFF. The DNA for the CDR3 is TGTGCCAGCAGCCAAGATCTCCTAGCGGGGCTGGATGAGCAGTTCTTC.

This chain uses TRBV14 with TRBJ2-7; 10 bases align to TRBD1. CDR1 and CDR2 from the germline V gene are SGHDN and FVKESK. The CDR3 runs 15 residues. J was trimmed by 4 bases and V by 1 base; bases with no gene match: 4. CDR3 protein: CASSQAGTGAYEQYF. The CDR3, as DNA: TGTGCCAGCAGCCAAGCCGGGACAGGGGCTTACGAGCAGTACTTC.

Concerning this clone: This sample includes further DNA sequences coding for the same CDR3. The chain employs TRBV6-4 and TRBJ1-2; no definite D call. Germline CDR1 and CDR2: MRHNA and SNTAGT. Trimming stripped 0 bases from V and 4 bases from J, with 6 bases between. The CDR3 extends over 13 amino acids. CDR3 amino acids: CASSDSRVYGYTF. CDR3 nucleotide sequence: TGTGCCAGCAGTGACTCTAGAGTCTATGGCTACACCTTC.

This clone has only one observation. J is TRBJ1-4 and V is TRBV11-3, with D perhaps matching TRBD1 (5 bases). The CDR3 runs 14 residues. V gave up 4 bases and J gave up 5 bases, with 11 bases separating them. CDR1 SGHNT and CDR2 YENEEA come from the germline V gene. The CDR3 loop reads CASSSEGRNEKLFF. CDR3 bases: TGTGCCAGCAGCTCGGAGGGGAGGAATGAAAAACTGTTTTTT.